A selection of T cell receptor beta chains follows, all from one sample in a study of shared T cell receptors in the human thymus. This table comes from immunoSEQ multiplex PCR, and its TCRdb copy is limited to in-frame clones, with some not included. Found here are 720,000 or so clones, approximately 85% of them singletons; the top ten hold about 0.0098%. A further study also used this sample, focusing on human thymus T cells.

The sequenced sample consisted of thymocytes. These receptors all stem from a girl less than two years old with a congenital heart defect. The CDR3 runs from the conserved cysteine through the conserved F or W. D genes are given only for firm matches. Size values are once, few and many counts, or a class for expanded clones, and some rows have none.

CDR3,DNA,D,J,size,V
CASSPTGQLLNYGYTF,TGTGCCAGCAGCCCCACAGGACAGCTGCTTAACTATGGCTACACCTTC,-,TRBJ1-2,-,TRBV7-9
CSAIQGSSEAFF,TGCAGCGCTATACAGGGCAGCTCTGAAGCTTTCTTT,-,TRBJ1-1,-,TRBV29-1
CASRRAGANVLTF,TGTGCCAGCAGGAGGGCTGGGGCCAACGTCCTGACTTTC,-,TRBJ2-6,-,TRBV28
CATRPGSNPRQNYGYTF,TGTGCCACAAGACCGGGATCGAATCCCCGACAAAACTATGGCTACACCTTC,-,TRBJ1-2,-,TRBV10-3
CASSLNAGTSTPSDSPLHF,TGTGCCAGCAGCTTGAATGCCGGGACATCGACCCCAAGTGATTCACCCCTCCACTTT,-,TRBJ1-6,-,TRBV5-8
CAIKPGLGGTDTQYF,TGTGCCATCAAACCGGGACTAGGGGGCACAGATACGCAGTATTTT,TRBD2,TRBJ2-3,-,TRBV10-3
CASSYGQGPEQFF,TGTGCCAGCAGCTACGGACAGGGTCCAGAGCAGTTCTTC,TRBD1,TRBJ2-1,-,TRBV5-6
CASSLGQAQETQYF,TGTGCCAGCAGCTTGGGACAGGCCCAAGAGACCCAGTACTTC,-,TRBJ2-5,-,TRBV5-6
CASSLNSGSPLHF,TGTGCCAGCAGCTTGAATTCCGGGTCACCCCTCCACTTT,-,TRBJ1-6,-,TRBV5-4
CASSESRYGYTF,TGTGCCAGCAGTGAGAGCCGCTATGGCTACACCTTC,-,TRBJ1-2,-,TRBV2
CASSPLQGPPLHF,TGTGCCAGCAGCCCATTACAGGGTCCACCCCTCCACTTT,-,TRBJ1-6,-,TRBV6-1
CASSQGLAGSYNEQFF,TGCGCCAGCAGCCAGGGACTAGCGGGCTCCTACAATGAGCAGTTCTTC,TRBD2,TRBJ2-1,-,TRBV5-1
CASSPYQGEATNEKLFF,TGTGCCAGCAGCCCTTATCAGGGGGAGGCAACTAATGAAAAACTGTTTTTT,TRBD1,TRBJ1-4,-,TRBV9
CASSLGDRGFPYEQYF,TGTGCCAGCAGCTTAGGGGACAGGGGGTTTCCCTACGAGCAGTACTTC,TRBD1,TRBJ2-7,few,TRBV7-6
CASSRYRGQPQHF,TGCGCCAGCAGCCGTTACAGGGGACAGCCCCAGCATTTT,TRBD1,TRBJ1-5,once,TRBV5-1
CASSTRGRGYPYEQYF,TGTGCCAGCAGCACAAGGGGCAGGGGATATCCCTACGAGCAGTACTTC,-,TRBJ2-7,-,TRBV21-1
CASSPGEEEGNEKLFF,TGCGCCAGCAGCCCGGGTGAGGAGGAGGGGAATGAAAAACTGTTTTTT,-,TRBJ1-4,-,TRBV5-1
CASKGLWNTEAFF,TGCGCCAGCAAGGGGCTCTGGAACACTGAAGCTTTCTTT,-,TRBJ1-1,once,TRBV5-1
CASSLIQDDEAFF,TGTGCCAGCAGTTTAATACAGGATGATGAAGCTTTCTTT,-,TRBJ1-1,once,TRBV28
CASSVPGHYFF,TGTGCCAGCAGTGTACCGGGACATTACTTCTTC,-,TRBJ2-1,-,TRBV6-1
CASSQDGTGDPNATNEKLFF,TGTGCCAGCAGCCAAGACGGGACAGGGGACCCTAATGCAACTAATGAAAAACTGTTTTTT,TRBD1,TRBJ1-4,-,TRBV14
CASSQGGVEETQYF,TGCGCCAGCAGTCAGGGGGGCGTAGAAGAGACCCAGTACTTC,-,TRBJ2-5,-,TRBV5-1
CASRPWTGVQPTNYGYTF,TGTGCCAGCAGGCCATGGACAGGCGTTCAACCTACTAACTATGGCTACACCTTC,TRBD1,TRBJ1-2,-,TRBV9
CATSRDENRNIQYF,TGTGCCACCAGCAGAGATGAGAACAGAAACATTCAGTACTTC,-,TRBJ2-4,-,TRBV15
CASRQNRDRGLYGYTF,TGTGCCAGTAGACAGAACCGGGACAGGGGACTCTATGGCTACACCTTC,TRBD1,TRBJ1-2,-,TRBV19
CASSFKGDTLYGYTF,TGTGCCAGCAGTTTCAAGGGGGACACCCTCTATGGCTACACCTTC,-,TRBJ1-2,-,TRBV27
CASSYRGRVLEAFF,TGTGCCAGCAGTTACAGGGGGCGAGTTCTTGAAGCTTTCTTT,TRBD1,TRBJ1-1,-,TRBV6-6
CASSVRDSFSEAFF,TGTGCCAGTAGCGTCCGGGACAGTTTCTCTGAAGCTTTCTTT,TRBD1,TRBJ1-1,-,TRBV19
CASSFGTRDKYNQPQHF,TGTGCCAGCAGTTTTGGAACCCGGGACAAGTACAATCAGCCCCAGCATTTT,-,TRBJ1-5,-,TRBV28
CASSLQGYTEAFF,TGCGCCAGCAGCCTACAGGGGTACACTGAAGCTTTCTTT,TRBD1,TRBJ1-1,few,TRBV5-1
CASSQGGSDGPQPNQPQHF,TGCGCCAGCAGCCAAGGGGGCTCAGATGGTCCACAACCCAATCAGCCCCAGCATTTT,-,TRBJ1-5,once,TRBV4-3
CASSLGPGQGSYGYTF,TGCGCCAGCAGCTTGGGCCCGGGACAGGGATCCTATGGCTACACCTTC,TRBD1,TRBJ1-2,once,TRBV5-1
CASSEGSVHSYGYTF,TGTGCCAGCAGTGAAGGGAGTGTACATAGCTATGGCTACACCTTC,-,TRBJ1-2,few,TRBV6-1
CASSPTPVRDKQLFNTGELFF,TGTGCCAGCAGTCCCACACCCGTCCGGGACAAGCAACTATTCAACACCGGGGAGCTGTTTTTT,-,TRBJ2-2,-,TRBV27
CASSLSAGHYGYTF,TGTGCCAGCAGCTTATCCGCGGGTCACTATGGCTACACCTTC,-,TRBJ1-2,-,TRBV7-8
CASSLRRMSSYNEQFF,TGTGCCAGCAGCTTGAGGCGGATGAGCTCCTACAATGAGCAGTTCTTC,-,TRBJ2-1,-,TRBV5-6
CASSLGQSYEQYF,TGTGCCAGCAGCTTGGGACAAAGCTACGAGCAGTACTTC,-,TRBJ2-7,-,TRBV5-4
CASSYTPLIDSPPTNEKLFF,TGTGCCAGCAGTTACACCCCCCTTATCGACAGTCCTCCAACTAATGAAAAACTGTTTTTT,-,TRBJ1-4,-,TRBV6-7
CASRQQTGLGNTIYF,TGCGCCAGCAGACAACAGACAGGGCTAGGAAACACCATATATTTT,TRBD1,TRBJ1-3,-,TRBV5-1
CASSFFNAYEQYF,TGTGCCAGCAGTTTTTTTAACGCGTACGAGCAGTACTTC,-,TRBJ2-7,-,TRBV28
CASSSHGATHEKLFF,TGTGCCAGCAGTTCCCATGGGGCCACCCATGAAAAACTGTTTTTT,-,TRBJ1-4,-,TRBV27
CASSGWRGGVIQETQYF,TGTGCCAGCAGTGGATGGAGGGGGGGGGTCATACAAGAGACCCAGTACTTC,-,TRBJ2-5,-,TRBV11-1
CASSGTANYNEQFF,TGTGCCAGCAGTGGGACAGCGAACTACAATGAGCAGTTCTTC,-,TRBJ2-1,-,TRBV6-4
CASSLRGEGVFEAFF,TGTGCCAGCAGCTTAAGGGGAGAGGGGGTTTTTGAAGCTTTCTTT,-,TRBJ1-1,-,TRBV7-9
CASSQDVARGRGQPQHF,TGCGCCAGCAGCCAAGATGTTGCTCGGGGCAGGGGACAGCCCCAGCATTTT,-,TRBJ1-5,-,TRBV4-3
CASSLARHEQYF,TGCGCCAGCAGCTTGGCGCGGCACGAGCAGTACTTC,-,TRBJ2-7,-,TRBV5-1
CASSQVSVGEEPNALSNQPQHF,TGCGCCAGCAGCCAAGTAAGCGTTGGGGAGGAACCCAACGCACTTAGCAATCAGCCCCAGCATTTT,-,TRBJ1-5,few,TRBV4-1
CASSLVGASHNSPLHF,TGTGCCAGCAGCTTAGTAGGAGCCTCCCATAATTCACCCCTCCACTTT,-,TRBJ1-6,-,TRBV7-3